These 24 T cell receptor beta chains came from one sample sequenced in a study of shared clonotypes between healthy human individuals. Profiled with immunoSEQ multiplex PCR; TCRdb holds only in-frame clones, not every one. The sample has approximately 2.4 million clones, about 94% seen once; the top ten hold around 0.13%. Sequencing input: naive CD4+ T cells sorted from blood. As to subset: CD45RA+ positively selected. The receptors derive from a man younger than 35 in good health.

J is TRBJ1-6 and V is TRBV5-1, with D possibly matching TRBD1 (6 bases). V was cut by 4 bases and J by 9 bases, with 17 bases left in between. The germline V gene encodes CDR1 SGHRS and CDR2 YFSETQ. CDR3 length equals 15 residues. DNA for the CDR3: TGCGCCAGCAGCAGCCGGGGGGGCGTGAGTTCACCCCTCCACTTT. Amino acids: CASSSRGGVSSPLHF.

This clone has only one observation. The germline gene is not matched at one end of the junction; a read error may be the cause. The chain employs TRBV7-9 and TRBJ2-5; D is unclear. Germline lookup yields CDR1 SEHNR and CDR2 FQNEAQ (reference sequence). The CDR3 extends over 13 amino acids. The DNA for the CDR3 is TGTGCCAGCACCTTAGAAGTTCAAGAGACCCAGTACTTC. This codes for CASTLEVQETQYF.

The chain recombines TRBV5-4 with TRBJ1-1, with TRBD1 matching 11 bases. Trimming at V came to 2 bases and at J to 7 bases, leaving 7 bases not matched to a gene. This CDR3 is 15 amino acids long. Germline V lookup: CDR1 SGHNT, CDR2 YYREEE (reference sequence). The CDR3 DNA follows: TGTGCCAGCAGCTTCGTGGGGACAGGGGGGGTTGAAGCTTTCTTT. Its protein is CASSFVGTGGVEAFF.

J is TRBJ1-1 and V is TRBV10-1; D call uncertain. CDR1 WNHNN and CDR2 SYGVQD come from the germline V gene (reference sequence). The CDR3 totals 13 residues. Trimming pared 5 bases from V and 5 bases from J, leaving 12 bases between. CDR3 DNA sequence: TGCGCCAGCAGTTTACAATTGGGTACTGAAGCTTTCTTT. It encodes CASSLQLGTEAFF.

In this sample, this clone turned up once. The V call is TRBV6-1, the J call TRBJ1-5; D may be TRBD1 (5 bases). Trimming stripped 7 bases from V and 5 bases from J, with 12 bases between. The germline gives CDR1 MNHNS, CDR2 SASEGT. The length of the CDR3 is 13 residues. CDR3 in amino acids: CASMPDSYQPQHF. The CDR3, as DNA: TGTGCCAGCATGCCCGACAGTTATCAGCCCCAGCATTTT.

The CDR3 DNA reads TGTGCCTGGAGTACCGGGACATCTTACAATGAGCAGTTCTTC. The encoded protein is CAWSTGTSYNEQFF. The chain links TRBV30 to TRBJ2-1; perhaps TRBD1 as D (6 bases). Deletions cut 2 bases from V and 4 bases from J, with 12 bases between. The CDR3 is made up of 14 amino acids. The germline V gene has CDR1 GTSNPN and CDR2 SVGIG (reference sequence).

This clone appeared a single time. This sample also contains other DNA sequences that code for the same CDR3. V usage is TRBV5-1 and J usage is TRBJ2-5, with D maybe TRBD1 (5 bases). Germline V gene lookup returns CDR1 SGHRS and CDR2 YFSETQ. This CDR3 is 14 amino acids long. Trimming shortened V by 4 bases and J by 2 bases, and 12 bases separated the two germline ends. For the CDR3, the DNA is TGCGCCAGCAGCCCTGGACAAGCACAAGAGACCCAGTACTTC. Protein sequence: CASSPGQAQETQYF. The full variable domain, in which reference TRBV5-1 and TRBJ2-5 provide the parts outside the CDR3, is KAGVTQTPRYLIKTRGQQVTLSCSPISGHRSVSWYQQTPGQGLQFLFEYFSETQRNKGNFPGRFSGRQFSNSRSEMNVSTLELGDSALYLCASSPGQAQETQYFGPGTRLLVL.

The chain couples TRBV2 to TRBJ1-1, with D tentatively TRBD1 (5 bases). CDR1 and CDR2 (germline): SNHLY, FYNNEI. V lost 8 bases, J lost 5 bases, and 18 bases lay in between. The CDR3 is 14 residues long. DNA for the CDR3: TGTGCCAGCGATTTGGGGGGGTTGGGAACTGAAGCTTTCTTT. This gives the protein CASDLGGLGTEAFF.

The chain employs TRBV2 and TRBJ1-1, with D unclear. Germline lookup yields CDR1 SNHLY and CDR2 FYNNEI. V lost 0 bases and J 4 bases, leaving 9 bases between the germline ends. This CDR3 has 14 amino acids. The CDR3, as DNA: TGTGCCAGCAGTGAAGCTCGAACCCCCACTGAAGCTTTCTTT. It is translated as CASSEARTPTEAFF.

This chain connects TRBV28 to TRBJ2-7; 11 bases align to TRBD2. Germline CDR1 is MDHEN and CDR2 is SYDVKM. Germline trimming cut 2 bases from V and 1 base from J; bases unmatched to any gene: 4. This CDR3 has 16 residues. CDR3 amino acids: CASSLTSGGKSYEQYF. As DNA, the CDR3 is TGTGCCAGCAGTTTAACTAGCGGGGGCAAATCCTACGAGCAGTACTTC.

The chain couples TRBV7-2 to TRBJ2-1, with 8 bases matching TRBD2. The CDR3 runs to 14 residues. The V segment lost 2 bases and the J segment 9 bases; nucleotides outside the gene matches: 6. Germline CDR1 and CDR2: SGHTA and FQGNSA. The CDR3: CASSLKAGESEQFF. As DNA, the CDR3 is TGTGCCAGCAGCTTAAAAGCGGGAGAGAGTGAGCAGTTCTTC.

The CDR3 loop reads CASALGGAVPLEQYF. In nucleotides, the CDR3 is TGTGCCAGCGCCCTGGGGGGGGCAGTACCCCTCGAGCAGTACTTC. The chain has TRBV5-4 and TRBJ2-7, with D perhaps TRBD2 (7 bases). The V end lost 7 bases, the J end lost 6 bases, and 23 bases lay between the germline ends. This CDR3 comprises 15 residues. Germline V gene sequence: CDR1 SGHNT, CDR2 YYREEE (reference sequence). Combining the CDR3 with reference TRBV5-4 and TRBJ2-7 gives the whole variable domain ETGVTQSPTHLIKTRGQQVTLRCSSQSGHNTVSWYQQALGQGPQFIFQYYREEENGRGNFPPRFSGLQFPNYSSELNVNALELDDSALYLCASALGGAVPLEQYFGPGTRLTVT.

The chain employs TRBV7-9 and TRBJ2-7, with D hard to call. V lost 2 bases to trimming and J lost 7 bases, with 6 bases between them. Germline V CDR1 and CDR2: SEHNR, FQNEAQ (reference sequence). This CDR3 region has 11 residues. CDR3 nucleotide sequence: TGTGCCAGCAGCTTAAATCTGGAGCAGTACTTC. Residues: CASSLNLEQYF.

The chain combines TRBV10-3 with TRBJ2-3; 7 bases line up with TRBD1. Germline CDR1 reads ENHRY; CDR2 reads SYGVKD. With V trimmed by 4 bases and J by 4 bases, 5 bases remained unmatched. The CDR3 has 14 amino acids. The CDR3 is CAISVSTGSDTQYF. The CDR3 bases are TGTGCCATCAGTGTTTCGACAGGGTCAGATACGCAGTATTTT.

The chain uses TRBV27 and TRBJ2-1; no clear D. This CDR3 spans 15 amino acids. V gave up 3 bases and J gave up 0 bases, with 9 bases separating them. The germline V gene encodes CDR1 MNHEY and CDR2 SMNVEV (reference sequence). The CDR3 reads CASSLGWSSYNEQFF. In nucleotides, the CDR3 is TGTGCCAGCAGTTTGGGATGGAGCTCCTACAATGAGCAGTTCTTC.

The chain has TRBV5-8 and TRBJ2-7; 10 bases agree with TRBD1. The CDR3 extends over 13 amino acids. Germline V lookup: CDR1 SGHTS, CDR2 YDEGEE. J gave up 12 bases and V 4 bases, and 10 bases lay outside the gene matches. The CDR3 is CASSPGQGQVGYF. The CDR3 DNA sequence: TGTGCCAGCAGCCCGGGACAGGGGCAAGTTGGGTACTTC.

J is TRBJ1-2 and V is TRBV5-4; D gene ambiguous. The germline V gene encodes CDR1 SGHNT and CDR2 YYREEE (reference sequence). The CDR3 is 14 residues long. Deletions cut 0 bases from V and 3 bases from J, with 9 bases between. CDR3 sequence: CASSLDGVDYGYTF. As DNA, the CDR3 is TGTGCCAGCAGCTTGGACGGGGTTGACTATGGCTACACCTTC.

V usage is TRBV27 and J usage is TRBJ2-7, with TRBD2 matching 7 bases. J was trimmed by 0 bases and V by 7 bases; bases with no gene match: 18. Germline-derived CDR1 and CDR2 are MNHEY and SMNVEV (reference sequence). CDR3 length: 18 residues. CDR3 residues: CASTRTSSRGLGSYEQYF. The CDR3 DNA reads as TGTGCCAGCACCCGGACTAGTAGTAGGGGCTTAGGCTCCTACGAGCAGTACTTC.

The chain combines TRBV6-1 with TRBJ2-7, with 8 positions matching TRBD1. CDR3 size: 14 residues. CDR1 and CDR2 (germline): MNHNS, SASEGT. J gave up 4 bases and V 11 bases, and 13 bases lay outside the gene matches. The CDR3 nucleotides read TGTGCCGCCTGGAGGGCAGGGGGCAAATACGAGCAGTACTTC. Translation gives CAAWRAGGKYEQYF.

The J gene is TRBJ1-5, the V gene TRBV7-8; D is ambiguous. The CDR3 is 15 residues long. Trimming pared 5 bases from V and 2 bases from J, leaving 13 bases between. From germline, CDR1 is SGHVS and CDR2 FQNEAQ. CDR3 region: CASSLQSSGNQPQHF. The CDR3 nucleotides read TGTGCCAGCAGCCTCCAGAGTTCAGGCAATCAGCCCCAGCATTTT.

This clone was recorded once. The rearrangement uses TRBV7-9 and TRBJ2-3, with unresolved D. CDR1 and CDR2 from the germline V gene are SEHNR and FQNEAQ (reference sequence). The ends were cut back, 6 bases at V and 2 bases at J, with 15 bases in the middle. There are 15 residues in the CDR3. As DNA, the CDR3 is TGTGCCAGCAGTCGACCCCGCGGATCCACAGATACGCAGTATTTT. Translated: CASSRPRGSTDTQYF.

The chain employs TRBV2 and TRBJ2-2; 11 positions agree with TRBD2. Unmatched junction bases numbered 5, after V lost 3 bases and J lost 5 bases. CDR3 length: 16 amino acids. CDR1 is SNHLY and CDR2 is FYNNEI in the germline V gene. Written as DNA, the CDR3 is TGTGCCAGCAGTGAGATAGCGGGAGGGCGGACCGGGGAGCTGTTTTTT. Its protein product is CASSEIAGGRTGELFF.

This chain joins TRBV18 and TRBJ2-7; D unresolved. Germline lookup yields CDR1 KGHSH and CDR2 LQKENI. V lost 0 bases and J 0 bases, leaving 9 bases between the germline ends. This CDR3 has 15 amino acids. The CDR3 loop reads CASSPPSRSSYEQYF. The CDR3 DNA follows: TGTGCCAGCTCACCACCTAGCAGGTCCTCCTACGAGCAGTACTTC.

This chain joins TRBV7-9 and TRBJ2-1; 10 nucleotides line up with TRBD1. CDR1 and CDR2 (germline): SEHNR, FQNEAQ (reference sequence). This CDR3 region has 15 residues. Losses at the gene ends were 6 bases for V and 8 bases for J; bases not matched to a gene: 10. The CDR3 coding sequence is TGTGCCAGCAGATCCGGGACAGGGGTTGTGGATGAGCAGTTCTTC. This gives the protein CASRSGTGVVDEQFF. Combining the CDR3 with reference TRBV7-9 and TRBJ2-1 gives the whole variable domain DTGVSQNPRHKITKRGQNVTFRCDPISEHNRLYWYRQTLGQGPEFLTYFQNEAQLEKSRLLSDRFSAERPKGSFSTLEIQRTEQGDSAMYLCASRSGTGVVDEQFFGPGTRLTVL.